This T cell receptor (beta chain) was sequenced in a study of identifying expanded T cells in peripheral blood. This clone is medium-sized. Its matching antigen is unknown. General study findings and limits: Approximately two-week clone count variance significantly increased as total template count grew. About 1.3 clones differed between technical replicates, versus approximately 17 and 20 over time.

Profiling relied on immunoSEQ multiplex PCR, and the TCRdb table lists in-frame clones only, not all of them. The profile shows about 100,000 clones, 86% of them singletons. Germline trimming cut 3 bases from V and 3 bases from J; bases unmatched to any gene: 9. This CDR3 has 16 residues. Germline V gives CDR1 LNHNV, CDR2 YYDKDF (reference sequence). This receptor was obtained from a person between 18 and 69 years old in good health. Sequencing was done on a sample of blood. The rearrangement joins TRBV15 to TRBJ1-2; 8 bases line up with TRBD1. The CDR3 bases are TGTGCCACCAGCAGTCTATTCCAGGGGGCCCACTATGGCTACACCTTC. This codes for CATSSLFQGAHYGYTF.